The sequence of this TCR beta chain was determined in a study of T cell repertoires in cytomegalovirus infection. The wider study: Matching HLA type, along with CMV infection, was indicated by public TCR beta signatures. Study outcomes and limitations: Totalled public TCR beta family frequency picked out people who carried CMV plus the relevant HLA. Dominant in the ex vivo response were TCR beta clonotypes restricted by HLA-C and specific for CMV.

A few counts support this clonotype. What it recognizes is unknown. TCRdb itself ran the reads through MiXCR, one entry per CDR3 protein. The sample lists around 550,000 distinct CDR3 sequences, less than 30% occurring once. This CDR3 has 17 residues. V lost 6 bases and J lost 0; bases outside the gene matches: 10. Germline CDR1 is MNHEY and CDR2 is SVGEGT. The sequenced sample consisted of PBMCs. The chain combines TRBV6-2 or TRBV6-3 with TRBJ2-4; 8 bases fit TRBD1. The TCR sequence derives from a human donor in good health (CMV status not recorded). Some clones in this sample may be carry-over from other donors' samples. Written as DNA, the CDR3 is TGTGCCAGCAGCTCGACAGGGACAGGATTAGCCAAAAACATTCAGTACTTC. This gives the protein CASSSTGTGLAKNIQYF.